This passage covers 8 T cell receptor beta chains from one sample sequenced in a study of blood T cell repertoires in COVID-19. Produced via immunoSEQ multiplex PCR; TCRdb's table is partial and in-frame only. The data contain 250,000 or so clones, 80% to 90% of them seen just once; the ten biggest clones take up over 4%. The sample taken for sequencing was PBMCs or T cells enriched from blood (not recorded which). All receptors come from a woman aged 25 to 39 with acute COVID-19.

This sequence joins TRBV3-1 (or the pseudogene TRBV3-2) and TRBJ2-1, with TRBD2 matching 11 bases. Looked up from germline, CDR1 is LGHDT and CDR2 is YNNKEL (reference sequence). The CDR3 runs to 16 residues. With 4 bases clipped from V and 4 bases from J, the junction kept 6 bases outside the gene matches. The CDR3 loop is CASSRGLADGYNEQFF. In nucleotides, the CDR3 is TGTGCCAGCAGCCGGGGACTAGCGGACGGGTACAATGAGCAGTTCTTC.

The chain employs TRBV4-1 and TRBJ1-5; TRBD1 matches at 8 bases. CDR3 length equals 16 residues. The germline CDR1 and CDR2 sequences are MGHRA and YSYEKL. The V gene end was trimmed by 4 bases and the J gene end by 7 bases; junction bases not matched to a gene: 12. CDR3 sequence reads: CASSPAAGGQGQPQHF. Written as DNA, the CDR3 is TGCGCCAGCAGCCCGGCGGCAGGGGGCCAAGGGCAGCCCCAGCATTTT.

The chain has TRBV5-1 and TRBJ1-2; TRBD1 might be the D (6 bases). Trimming shortened V by 3 bases and J by 8 bases, and 17 bases separated the two germline ends. Germline V gene data show CDR1 as SGHRS and CDR2 as YFSETQ. The CDR3 covers 14 residues. The CDR3 reads CASSSGVASGGYTF. The CDR3 coding sequence is TGCGCCAGCAGCTCAGGGGTAGCTTCGGGGGGCTACACCTTC.

The rearrangement uses TRBV28 and TRBJ2-7; D may be TRBD1 (5 bases). Trimming stripped 7 bases from V and 0 bases from J, with 16 bases between. From germline, CDR1 is MDHEN and CDR2 SYDVKM. This CDR3 contains 15 residues. The CDR3 loop reads CASTTQGALSYEQYF. The CDR3 region has the DNA TGTGCCAGCACTACCCAAGGGGCGCTCTCCTACGAGCAGTACTTC.

In its sample, this clone was seen a few times. The chain employs TRBV5-5 and TRBJ2-7; D may be TRBD2 (7 bases). Germline CDR1 SGHKS, CDR2 YYEKEE (reference sequence). The ends were cut back, 4 bases at V and 2 bases at J, with 19 bases in the middle. The CDR3 is made up of 16 amino acids. CDR3 nucleotides: TGTGCCAGCAGCCCCCGGGGGGCGGACAGTGCCTACGAGCAGTACTTC. This sequence encodes CASSPRGADSAYEQYF.

The chain combines TRBV18 with TRBJ2-3; 7 positions match TRBD2. This CDR3 is built from 16 residues. Germline lookup yields CDR1 KGHSH and CDR2 LQKENI. J was trimmed by 0 bases and V by 0 bases; bases with no gene match: 3. The CDR3 coding sequence is TGTGCCAGCTCACCACCCAGCGGGGTAAGCACAGATACGCAGTATTTT. It is translated as CASSPPSGVSTDTQYF. Full variable domain (rest looked up from reference TRBV18 and TRBJ2-3): NAGVMQNPRHLVRRRGQEARLRCSPMKGHSHVYWYRQLPEEGLKFMVYLQKENIIDESGMPKERFSAEFPKEGPSILRIQQVVRGDSAAYFCASSPPSGVSTDTQYFGPGTRLTVL.

The chain links TRBV6-2 or TRBV6-3 to TRBJ2-1, with 11 bases lining up with TRBD2. From germline, CDR1 is MNHEY and CDR2 SVGEGT. The length of the CDR3 is 20 residues. The V gene end was trimmed by 2 bases and the J gene end by 0 bases; junction bases not matched to a gene: 12. CDR3 in amino acids: CASSYPLPVTSGNSYNEQFF. The CDR3 DNA is TGTGCCAGCAGTTACCCGCTACCAGTGACTAGCGGGAACTCCTACAATGAGCAGTTCTTC.

The chain joins TRBV18 to TRBJ2-3, with D tentatively TRBD2 (5 bases). Germline V gene lookup returns CDR1 KGHSH and CDR2 LQKENI. The CDR3 loop spans 14 amino acids. The V end lost 4 bases, the J end lost 0 bases, and 8 bases lay between the germline ends. The CDR3 nucleotides read TGTGCCAGCTCACGGCGGACTAGCACAGATACGCAGTATTTT. Its protein is CASSRRTSTDTQYF.